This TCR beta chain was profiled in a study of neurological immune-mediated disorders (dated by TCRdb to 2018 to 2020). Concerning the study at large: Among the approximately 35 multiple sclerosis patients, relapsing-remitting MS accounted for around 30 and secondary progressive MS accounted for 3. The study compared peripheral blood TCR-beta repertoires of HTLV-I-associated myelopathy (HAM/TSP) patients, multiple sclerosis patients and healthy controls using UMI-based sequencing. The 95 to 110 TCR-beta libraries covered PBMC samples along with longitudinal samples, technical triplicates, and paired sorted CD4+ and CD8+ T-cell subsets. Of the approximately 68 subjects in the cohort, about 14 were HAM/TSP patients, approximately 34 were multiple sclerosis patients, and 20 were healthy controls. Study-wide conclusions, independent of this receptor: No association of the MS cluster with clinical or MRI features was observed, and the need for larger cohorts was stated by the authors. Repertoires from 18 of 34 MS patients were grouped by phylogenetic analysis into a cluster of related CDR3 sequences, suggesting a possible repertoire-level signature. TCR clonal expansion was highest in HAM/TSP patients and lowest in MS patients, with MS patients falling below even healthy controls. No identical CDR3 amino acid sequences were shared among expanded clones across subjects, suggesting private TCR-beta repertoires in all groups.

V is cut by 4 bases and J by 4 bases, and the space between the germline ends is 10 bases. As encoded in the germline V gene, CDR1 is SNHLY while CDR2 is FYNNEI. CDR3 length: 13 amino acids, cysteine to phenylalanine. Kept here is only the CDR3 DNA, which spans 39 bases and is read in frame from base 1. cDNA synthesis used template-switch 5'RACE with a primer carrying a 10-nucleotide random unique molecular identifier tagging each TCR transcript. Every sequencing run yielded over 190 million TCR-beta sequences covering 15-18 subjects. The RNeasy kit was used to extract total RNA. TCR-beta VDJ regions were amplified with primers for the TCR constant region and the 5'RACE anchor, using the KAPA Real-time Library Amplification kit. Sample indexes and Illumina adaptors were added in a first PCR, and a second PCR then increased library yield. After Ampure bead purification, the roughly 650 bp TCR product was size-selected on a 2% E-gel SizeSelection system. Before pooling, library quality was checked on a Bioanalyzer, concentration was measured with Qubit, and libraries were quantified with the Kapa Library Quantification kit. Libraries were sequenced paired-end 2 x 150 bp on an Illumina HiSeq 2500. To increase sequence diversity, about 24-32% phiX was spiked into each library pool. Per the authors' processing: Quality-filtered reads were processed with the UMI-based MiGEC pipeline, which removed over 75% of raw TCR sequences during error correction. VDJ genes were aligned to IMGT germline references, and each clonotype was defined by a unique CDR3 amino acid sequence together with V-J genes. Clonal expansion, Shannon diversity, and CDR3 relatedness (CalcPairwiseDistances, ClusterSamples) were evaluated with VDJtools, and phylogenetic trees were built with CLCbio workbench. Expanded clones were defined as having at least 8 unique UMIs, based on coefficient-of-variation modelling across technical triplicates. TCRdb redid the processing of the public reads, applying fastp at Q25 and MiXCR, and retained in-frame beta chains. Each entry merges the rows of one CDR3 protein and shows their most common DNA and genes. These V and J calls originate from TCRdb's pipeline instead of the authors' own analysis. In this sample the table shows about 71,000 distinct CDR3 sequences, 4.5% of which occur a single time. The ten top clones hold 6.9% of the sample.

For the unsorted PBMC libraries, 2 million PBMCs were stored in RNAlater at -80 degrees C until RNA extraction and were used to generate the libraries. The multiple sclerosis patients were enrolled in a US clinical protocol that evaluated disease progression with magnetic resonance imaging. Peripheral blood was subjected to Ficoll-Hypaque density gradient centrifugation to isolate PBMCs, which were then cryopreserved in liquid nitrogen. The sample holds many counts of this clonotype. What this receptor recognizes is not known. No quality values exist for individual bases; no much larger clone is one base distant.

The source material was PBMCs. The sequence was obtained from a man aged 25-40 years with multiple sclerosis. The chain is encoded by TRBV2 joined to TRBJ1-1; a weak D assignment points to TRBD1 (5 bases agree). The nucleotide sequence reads TGTGCCAGCAGTGGAGGGGTAGGCACTGAAGCTTTCTTT. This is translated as CASSGGVGTEAFF.